What follows are 3 T cell receptor beta chains derived from one specimen sequenced in a study of blood T cell repertoires in COVID-19. Assay: immunoSEQ multiplex PCR; the TCRdb copy retains only in-frame clones and omits some. The table includes 240,000 or so clones, approximately 88% detected once. Sequencing used peripheral blood. These receptor sequences come from a woman under 40 with acute or convalescent COVID-19.

About this clone: Other nucleotide sequences from this sample produce the same CDR3. The rearrangement uses TRBV14 and TRBJ2-7, with D unclear. Trimming took 3 bases from V and 4 from J, leaving 4 bases between them. Germline lookup yields CDR1 SGHDN and CDR2 FVKESK. The CDR3 extends over 11 amino acids. The CDR3, as DNA: TGTGCCAGCAGCCAGTCGTACGAGCAGTACTTC. This translates into CASSQSYEQYF.

The V call is TRBV7-2, the J call TRBJ2-1; D is possibly TRBD2 (5 bases). The CDR3 extends over 13 amino acids. Looked up from germline, CDR1 is SGHTA and CDR2 is FQGNSA. The V gene lost 0 bases and the J gene lost 5 bases, with 5 bases spanning the gap. CDR3: CASSLAGDNEQFF. The CDR3 DNA reads as TGTGCCAGCAGCTTAGCCGGGGACAATGAGCAGTTCTTC.

The CDR3 DNA is TGTGCCAGCAGTTACTCGAGGGGGGGCACTGAAGCTTTCTTT. Amino acid sequence: CASSYSRGGTEAFF. The chain uses TRBV6-2 or TRBV6-3 and TRBJ1-1; a weak D match, TRBD1 (6 bases). The CDR3 has 14 amino acids. Trimming stripped 0 bases from V and 4 bases from J, with 9 bases between. CDR1 and CDR2 from the germline V gene are MNHEY and SVGEGT.